The rows below give T cell receptor beta chains drawn from one sample of a study of response to subunit inactivated influenza vaccine. TCRdb reanalysed the RT-PCR reads using MiXCR and keeps one entry per CDR3 protein. The repertoire holds approximately 530,000 distinct CDR3 sequences, with 6.5% to 8% as singletons. Source: PBMCs from blood, taken about 23 months after vaccination. The receptors come from a man between 50 and 75 years old who received an inactivated influenza vaccine. Each CDR3 is given with its conserved first and last residue. A D gene is named only where the DNA matches it firmly. Expanded clones are given a class, and other clones once, few, many or no size at all.

V gene,J gene,clone size,D gene,CDR3 protein,CDR3 DNA
TRBV6-2/TRBV6-3,TRBJ2-5,many,TRBD1,CASSPQGVGETQYF,TGTGCCAGCAGCCCTCAGGGGGTGGGAGAGACCCAGTACTTC
TRBV2,TRBJ2-2,few,NA,CASSEIGTGELFF,TGTGCCAGCAGTGAAATCGGTACCGGGGAGCTGTTTTTT
TRBV9,TRBJ1-2,NA,NA,CASSPGHTPGGYTF,TGTGCCAGCAGCCCCGGACATACACCGGGCGGCTACACCTTC
TRBV11-2,TRBJ2-1,NA,TRBD1,CASSPPLGQGADEQFF,TGTGCCAGCAGCCCCCCCTTGGGACAGGGGGCTGATGAGCAGTTCTTC
TRBV12-3/TRBV12-4,TRBJ1-1,NA,TRBD1,CASIPDRGNTEAFF,TGTGCCAGCATCCCGGACAGGGGGAACACTGAAGCTTTCTTT
TRBV4-3,TRBJ2-2,few,NA,CASSQEGAVGGELFF,TGCGCCAGCAGCCAAGAGGGGGCGGTCGGCGGGGAGCTGTTTTTT
TRBV6-2/TRBV6-3,TRBJ2-7,many,NA,CASTHRADTYEQYF,TGTGCCAGCACTCACAGGGCCGATACCTACGAGCAGTACTTC
TRBV6-1,TRBJ1-4,NA,NA,CASSLAGANEKLFF,TGTGCCAGCAGCCTGGCGGGAGCTAATGAAAAACTGTTTTTT
TRBV13,TRBJ2-1,many,TRBD2,CASSLSGLAPNNEQFF,TGTGCCAGCAGCTTAAGTGGACTAGCGCCAAACAATGAGCAGTTCTTC
TRBV7-7,TRBJ2-7,many,TRBD1,CASSPTGVGEQYF,TGTGCCAGCAGTCCAACAGGGGTGGGTGAGCAGTACTTC
TRBV10-3,TRBJ2-7,few,TRBD2,CAIRVGGSYEQYF,TGTGCCATCCGGGTCGGCGGGAGCTACGAGCAGTACTTC
TRBV11-2,TRBJ2-7,NA,NA,CASSPLRWGRQYF,TGTGCCAGCAGCCCCTTACGCTGGGGGCGGCAGTACTTC
TRBV12-3/TRBV12-4,TRBJ2-2,NA,NA,CASTRDTNTGELFF,TGTGCCAGCACCCGGGACACGAACACCGGGGAGCTGTTTTTT
TRBV7-8,TRBJ2-1,few,NA,CASSLNRVFFNEQFF,TGTGCCAGCAGCTTAAACAGAGTCTTTTTCAATGAGCAGTTCTTC
TRBV5-1,TRBJ2-3,few,TRBD2,CASSFRLAGITDTQYF,TGCGCCAGCAGCTTTCGACTAGCGGGGATCACAGATACGCAGTATTTT
TRBV7-2,TRBJ2-3,few,NA,CASSLARAGRDTQYF,TGTGCCAGCAGCTTAGCGCGGGCGGGGAGAGATACGCAGTATTTT
TRBV27,TRBJ2-1,many,NA,CASSLTDSSYNEQFF,TGTGCCAGCAGTTTGACTGACAGCTCCTACAATGAGCAGTTCTTC
TRBV19,TRBJ2-7,NA,TRBD2,CASSTSGRPYEQYF,TGTGCCAGTAGTACTAGCGGGCGTCCCTACGAGCAGTACTTC
TRBV5-1,TRBJ1-3,few,NA,CASSLEYGNTIYF,TGCGCCAGCAGCTTGGAGTATGGAAACACCATATATTTT
TRBV4-2,TRBJ1-1,few,NA,CASSQNRATSYRMNTEAFF,TGTGCCAGCAGCCAAAACAGGGCAACCTCCTATCGAATGAACACTGAAGCTTTCTTT
TRBV29-1,TRBJ1-1,NA,NA,CSVENRAGYTEAFF,TGCAGCGTTGAAAACAGGGCGGGATACACTGAAGCTTTCTTT
TRBV29-1,TRBJ2-5,many,TRBD1,CSAPGQGDVGSTWETQYF,TGCAGCGCCCCGGGACAGGGGGATGTTGGCTCTACTTGGGAGACCCAGTACTTC
TRBV6-5,TRBJ2-7,NA,TRBD2,CASSYGASGEQYF,TGTGCCAGCAGTTACGGGGCTAGCGGAGAGCAGTACTTC
TRBV28,TRBJ2-7,NA,NA,CASSLQGDYISYEQYF,TGTGCCAGCAGTTTACAAGGCGACTATATCTCCTACGAGCAGTACTTC
TRBV19,TRBJ1-2,few,NA,CASSIGRNRGYTF,TGTGCCAGTAGTATCGGCCGAAACCGGGGCTACACCTTC
TRBV28,TRBJ1-2,few,NA,CASGFQIRDYGYTF,TGTGCCAGCGGGTTCCAGATCAGGGACTATGGCTACACCTTC
TRBV2,TRBJ2-2,few,TRBD2,CASAGPAGGSGELFF,TGTGCCAGCGCCGGCCCGGCGGGGGGCAGCGGGGAGCTGTTTTTT
TRBV20-1,TRBJ1-4,many,TRBD1,CSARIFGQGNEKLFF,TGCAGTGCTAGAATATTTGGACAGGGGAACGAAAAACTGTTTTTT
TRBV20-1,TRBJ1-1,few,TRBD1,CSANRGVTEAFF,TGCAGTGCTAACAGGGGAGTGACCGAAGCTTTCTTT
TRBV12-3/TRBV12-4,TRBJ1-4,few,NA,CASSLQGGAEKLFF,TGTGCCAGCAGTTTGCAGGGAGGGGCTGAAAAACTGTTTTTT
TRBV7-2,TRBJ1-5,few,NA,CASSFEQSQPQHF,TGTGCCAGCAGCTTCGAACAGAGTCAGCCCCAGCATTTT
TRBV27,TRBJ1-5,few,NA,CASSAPIERAQPQHF,TGTGCCAGCAGTGCTCCCATTGAAAGGGCTCAGCCCCAGCATTTT
TRBV7-2,TRBJ2-3,few,TRBD2,CASSPPGLAGKATQYF,TGTGCCAGCAGCCCTCCCGGACTAGCGGGGAAGGCTACGCAGTATTTT
TRBV4-2,TRBJ2-7,many,TRBD1,CASSGQGGEQYF,TGTGCCAGCTCTGGACAGGGGGGCGAGCAGTACTTC
TRBV24-1,TRBJ2-3,NA,TRBD1,CATSDSGDRGGQYF,TGTGCCACCAGTGATTCGGGGGACAGGGGCGGGCAGTATTTT
TRBV4-3,TRBJ2-7,few,NA,CASSQAGTGPYEQYF,TGCGCCAGCAGCCAAGCTGGCACAGGGCCCTACGAGCAGTACTTC
TRBV19,TRBJ2-6,few,NA,CASGVTGANVLTF,TGTGCCAGTGGTGTTACTGGGGCCAACGTCCTGACTTTC
TRBV29-1,TRBJ2-1,many,TRBD2,CSVFDYGTINEQFF,TGCAGCGTCTTTGACTACGGGACTATAAATGAGCAGTTCTTC
TRBV29-1,TRBJ2-7,NA,NA,CSAEGGAIWYEQYF,TGCAGCGCCGAGGGGGGCGCGATTTGGTACGAGCAGTACTTC
TRBV20-1,TRBJ2-5,many,TRBD2,CSAESLAERKRGETQYF,TGCAGTGCAGAGAGCCTAGCGGAAAGAAAACGGGGCGAGACCCAGTACTTC
TRBV25-1,TRBJ2-1,NA,TRBD2,CASKESRLAEPNEQFF,TGTGCCAGCAAAGAAAGTAGACTAGCGGAACCCAATGAGCAGTTCTTC
TRBV11-2,TRBJ2-1,many,NA,CASSLLSSYNEQFF,TGTGCCAGCAGCTTACTTAGCTCCTACAATGAGCAGTTCTTC
TRBV29-1,TRBJ1-2,many,TRBD1,CSVPGTGGYGYTF,TGCAGCGTCCCCGGGACAGGGGGCTATGGCTACACCTTC
TRBV6-1,TRBJ2-7,few,NA,CASRDTGYEQYF,TGTGCCAGCAGAGATACAGGCTACGAGCAGTACTTC
TRBV20-1,TRBJ2-7,many,TRBD2,CSARVAGQQYF,TGCAGTGCTAGAGTAGCGGGTCAGCAGTACTTC
TRBV7-6,TRBJ2-3,few,NA,CASSLWRSTDTQYF,TGTGCCAGCAGCTTGTGGCGGAGCACAGATACGCAGTATTTT
TRBV19,TRBJ2-6,few,NA,CASSIPGSGANVLTF,TGTGCCAGTAGTATTCCCGGGTCTGGGGCCAACGTCCTGACTTTC